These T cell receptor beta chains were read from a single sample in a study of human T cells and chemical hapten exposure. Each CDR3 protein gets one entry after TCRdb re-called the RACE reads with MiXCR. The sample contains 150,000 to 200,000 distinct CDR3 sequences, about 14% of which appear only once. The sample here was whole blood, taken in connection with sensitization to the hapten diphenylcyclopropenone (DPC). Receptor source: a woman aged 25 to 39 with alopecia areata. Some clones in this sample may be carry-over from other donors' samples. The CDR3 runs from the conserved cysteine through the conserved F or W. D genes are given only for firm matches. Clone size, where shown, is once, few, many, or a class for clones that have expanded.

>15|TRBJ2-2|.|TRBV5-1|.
TGCGCCAGCAGCTGGGATACAGGGTCTGCCGGGGAGCTGTTTTTT
CASSWDTGSAGELFF
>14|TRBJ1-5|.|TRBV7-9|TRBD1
TGTGCCAGCAGCCCCGACAGGGCCAATCAGCCCCAGCATTTT
CASSPDRANQPQHF
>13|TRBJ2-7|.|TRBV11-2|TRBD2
TGTGCCAGCAGCTTCGGACTAGCCTACGAGCAGTACTTC
CASSFGLAYEQYF
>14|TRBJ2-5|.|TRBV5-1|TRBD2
TGCGCCAGCAGCCTCGGGACTACCCGAGAGACCCAGTACTTC
CASSLGTTRETQYF
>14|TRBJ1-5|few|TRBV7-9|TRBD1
TGTGCCAGCAGCCCCGGGACAGGGAGTCAGCCCCAGCATTTT
CASSPGTGSQPQHF
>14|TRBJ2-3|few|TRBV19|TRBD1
TGTGCCAGTAATGACAGGGGGCGGTCAGATACGCAGTATTTT
CASNDRGRSDTQYF
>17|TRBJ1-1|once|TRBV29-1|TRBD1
TGCAGCGTTGGCCCCCGGACAGGGAGGCTTTTGAACACTGAAGCTTTCTTT
CSVGPRTGRLLNTEAFF
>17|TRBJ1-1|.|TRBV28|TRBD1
TGTGCCAGCAGTTTTTCGCCGGGACAGGGGTTGAACACTGAAGCTTTCTTT
CASSFSPGQGLNTEAFF
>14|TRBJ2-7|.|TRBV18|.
TGTGCCAGCTCACCACCCGGGATTGCCTACGAGCAGTACTTC
CASSPPGIAYEQYF
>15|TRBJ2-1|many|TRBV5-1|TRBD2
TGCGCCAGCAGCTTGCCCCTAGCGGCCTACAATGAGCAGTTCTTC
CASSLPLAAYNEQFF
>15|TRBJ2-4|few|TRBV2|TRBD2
TGTGCCAGCAGTGAAGAGACTAGCTCCAAAAACATTCAGTACTTC
CASSEETSSKNIQYF
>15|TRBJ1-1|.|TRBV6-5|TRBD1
TGTGCCAGCAGCAATACAGGGGGCATGAACACTGAAGCTTTCTTT
CASSNTGGMNTEAFF
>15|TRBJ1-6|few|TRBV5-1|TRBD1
TGCGCCACCCGGAAGAACTCAGGGGGGGACTCACCCCTCCACTTT
CATRKNSGGDSPLHF
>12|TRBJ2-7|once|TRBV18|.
TGTGCCAGCTCAACCACAGGTCCCGAGCAGTACTTC
CASSTTGPEQYF
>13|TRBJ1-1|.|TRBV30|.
TGTGCCTGGAGTGTACACGAGGGCACTGAAGCTTTCTTT
CAWSVHEGTEAFF
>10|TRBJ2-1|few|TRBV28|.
TGTGCCAGCAGTTTCGATGAGCAGTTCTTC
CASSFDEQFF
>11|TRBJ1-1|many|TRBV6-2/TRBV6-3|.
TGTGCCAGCAGTTACGGACCGCGAGCTTTCTTT
CASSYGPRAFF
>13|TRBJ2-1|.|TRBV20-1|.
TGCAGTGCCTCCCTCAGGGTGGGGAATGAGCAGTTCTTC
CSASLRVGNEQFF
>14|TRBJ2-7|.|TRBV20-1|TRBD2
TGCAGTGCTAGTAGCGGGAGGGCCGTTTACGAGCAGTACTTC
CSASSGRAVYEQYF
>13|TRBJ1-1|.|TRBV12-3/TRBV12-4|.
TGTGCCAGCAGTTTAGGTTCCCAGACGGTGGCTTTCTTT
CASSLGSQTVAFF
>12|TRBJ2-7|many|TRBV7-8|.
TGTGCCAGCAGCACCGGGACTTACGAGCAGTACTTC
CASSTGTYEQYF
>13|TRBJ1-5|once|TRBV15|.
TGTGCCACCAGCGGAGTACCTAATCAGCCCCAGCATTTT
CATSGVPNQPQHF
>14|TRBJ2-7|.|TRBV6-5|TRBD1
TGTGCCAGCAGACCTGACAGGGCGATCCACGAGCAGTACTTC
CASRPDRAIHEQYF
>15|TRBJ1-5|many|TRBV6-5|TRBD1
TGTGCCAGCAGCCGATCCGGGACAGGAAATCAGCCCCAGCATTTT
CASSRSGTGNQPQHF
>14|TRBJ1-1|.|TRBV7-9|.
TGTGCCAGCAGCGTAACGACAGTGAACACTGAAGCTTTCTTT
CASSVTTVNTEAFF
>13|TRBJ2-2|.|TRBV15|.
TGTGCCACCAGCAGAGATCCCGTCGGGGAGCTGTTTTTT
CATSRDPVGELFF
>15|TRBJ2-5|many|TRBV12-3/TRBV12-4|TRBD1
TGTGCCAGCGGAGGTGACGACAGGGGTCAAGAGACCCAGTACTTC
CASGGDDRGQETQYF
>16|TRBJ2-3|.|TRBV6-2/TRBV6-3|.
TGTGCCAGCAGTTACTCCAGGACTCTAGCAGGAGATACGCAGTATTTT
CASSYSRTLAGDTQYF
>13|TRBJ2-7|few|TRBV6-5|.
TGTGCCAGCAGTCCCGGGACATCCCACGAGCAGTACTTC
CASSPGTSHEQYF
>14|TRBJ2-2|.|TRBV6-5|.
TGTGCCAGCAGTTACGGCGGTTACACCGGGGAGCTGTTTTTT
CASSYGGYTGELFF
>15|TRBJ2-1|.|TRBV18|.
TGTGCCAGCTCACCACCGGGTAGCTCCTACAATGAGCAGTTCTTC
CASSPPGSSYNEQFF
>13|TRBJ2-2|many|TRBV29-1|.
TGCAGCGTCCGGCAAGCGAACACCGGGGAGCTGTTTTTT
CSVRQANTGELFF
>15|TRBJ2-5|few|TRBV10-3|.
TGTGCCATCAGTGGGTCTGGGCCCAACCAAGAGACCCAGTACTTC
CAISGSGPNQETQYF
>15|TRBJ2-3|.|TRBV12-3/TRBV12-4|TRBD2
TGTGCCAGCACCACCAGCGGGGGTAGTACAGATACGCAGTATTTT
CASTTSGGSTDTQYF
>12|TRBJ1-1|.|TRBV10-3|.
TGTGCCATCAGAGGGAGGGGCACTGAAGCTTTCTTT
CAIRGRGTEAFF
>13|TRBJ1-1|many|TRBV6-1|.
TGTGCCAGCAGTGTAAAAATGAACACTGAAGCTTTCTTT
CASSVKMNTEAFF
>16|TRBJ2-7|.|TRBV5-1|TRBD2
TGCGCCAGCAGCTTGGGGCGGGAGAGGCGCCACCACGAGCAGTACTTC
CASSLGRERRHHEQYF
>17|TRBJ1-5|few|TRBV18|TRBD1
TGTGCCAGCTCACTCTTAGGGGGCGCGGGTAGCAATCAGCCCCAGCATTTT
CASSLLGGAGSNQPQHF
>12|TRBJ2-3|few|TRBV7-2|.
TGTGCCAGCAGCTGGGGCGCAGATACGCAGTATTTT
CASSWGADTQYF
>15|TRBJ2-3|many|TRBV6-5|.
TGTGCCAGCAGTTACGCGGGGCTTAGCACAGATACGCAGTATTTT
CASSYAGLSTDTQYF
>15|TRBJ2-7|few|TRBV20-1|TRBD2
TGCAGTGCTTTCCCTCCAAGCGGGAGGGCCAACGAGCAGTACTTC
CSAFPPSGRANEQYF
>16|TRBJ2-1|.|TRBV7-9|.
TGTGCCAGCAGCTTAGCGCTCGTAGGGGCATACAATGAGCAGTTCTTC
CASSLALVGAYNEQFF
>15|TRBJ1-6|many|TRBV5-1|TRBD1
TGCGCCAGCAGCTTGGGGGACAGGGGCAATTCACCCCTCCACTTT
CASSLGDRGNSPLHF
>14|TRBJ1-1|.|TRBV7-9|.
TGTGCCAGCAGCTTGCAGGATTATCGGTATGAAGCTTTCTTT
CASSLQDYRYEAFF
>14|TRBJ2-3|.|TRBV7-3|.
TGTGCCAGCAGCTTATATGGGTTCACAGATACGCAGTATTTT
CASSLYGFTDTQYF
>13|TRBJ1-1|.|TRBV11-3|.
TGTGCCAGCAGCTTGAGGGGGTACACTGAAGCTTTCTTT
CASSLRGYTEAFF
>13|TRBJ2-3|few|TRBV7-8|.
TGTGCCAGCAGCTTAGTCCCTGGAAATACGCAGTATTTT
CASSLVPGNTQYF
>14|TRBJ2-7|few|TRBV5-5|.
TGTGCCAGCATGGAAGACGGCCTTCCCTACGAGCAGTACTTC
CASMEDGLPYEQYF
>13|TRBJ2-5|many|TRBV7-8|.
TGTGCCAGCAGCTTAGTCCAGCAAGAGACCCAGTACTTC
CASSLVQQETQYF
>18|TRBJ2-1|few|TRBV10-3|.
TGTGCCATCAGCCCGCAGGCTCCAGGGCCCGGATTAAACAATGAGCAGTTCTTC
CAISPQAPGPGLNNEQFF
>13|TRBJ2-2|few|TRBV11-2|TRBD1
TGTGCCAGCAGCCCACAGGGGTTCGGGGAGCTGTTTTTT
CASSPQGFGELFF
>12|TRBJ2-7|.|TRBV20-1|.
TGCAGTGCTGCGGTACCGAACTACGAGCAGTACTTC
CSAAVPNYEQYF
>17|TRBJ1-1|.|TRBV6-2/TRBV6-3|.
TGTGCCAGCAGTTACTCGGTTTCCCGGCGGGTGAACACTGAAGCTTTCTTT
CASSYSVSRRVNTEAFF